What follows are 21 T cell receptor beta chains derived from one specimen sequenced in a study of neurological immune-mediated disorders. TCRdb re-analysed the 5' RACE reads in MiXCR, keeping a single row per CDR3 protein. The sample lists just over 50,000 distinct CDR3 sequences; about 3.5% were seen once. Sequences were obtained from PBMCs. These receptors all stem from a man aged 40-49 years with multiple sclerosis.

This clonotype was counted at least ten times. This chain connects TRBV14 to TRBJ2-7, with D possibly being TRBD1 or TRBD2 (5 bases each). V was shortened by 6 bases and J by 2 bases, with 20 bases between the two germline ends. There are 16 residues in the CDR3. Per germline, CDR1 SGHDN and CDR2 FVKESK. The CDR3 spells CASRHAPGTLTYEQYF. Here the CDR3 DNA reads TGTGCCAGCAGACATGCTCCCGGGACGTTAACCTACGAGCAGTACTTC.

This clonotype was seen ten or more times. The chain carries TRBV2 and TRBJ2-1; 7 nucleotides match TRBD1. Trimming removed 3 bases from V and 7 bases from J; junction bases left unmatched: 3. Germline V CDR1 and CDR2: SNHLY, FYNNEI. The CDR3 runs to 13 residues. The DNA of the CDR3 is TGTGCCAGCAGTGAGGGGACAGAGAATGAGCAGTTCTTC. Its translation: CASSEGTENEQFF.

This clonotype was counted at least ten times. V is TRBV10-3 and J is TRBJ2-7; 8 bases fit TRBD2. V was pared by 3 bases and J by 5 bases, with 6 bases of the junction left unmatched. This CDR3 spans 14 amino acids. Germline values: CDR1 ENHRY, CDR2 SYGVKD. CDR3 DNA: TGTGCCATCAGTGATACGGGGGGGCAAGACGAGCAGTACTTC. Its protein is CAISDTGGQDEQYF.

This clonotype was found many times. The V call is TRBV2, the J call TRBJ2-2; TRBD2 is a possible D gene (6 bases). Germline V gene lookup returns CDR1 SNHLY and CDR2 FYNNEI. CDR3 length: 13 amino acids. Trimming removed 6 bases at V and 5 bases at J, with 10 bases between. The CDR3 region is CASRGDWTGELFF. The CDR3 region has the DNA TGTGCCAGCAGGGGGGACTGGACCGGGGAGCTGTTTTTT.

In its sample, this clonotype was seen many times. The genes are TRBV20-1 and TRBJ2-5; TRBD2 aligns across 9 bases. Trimming removed 6 bases from V and 2 bases from J; junction bases left unmatched: 7. This CDR3 is 14 amino acids long. Germline CDR1 DFQATT, CDR2 SNEGSKA (reference sequence). The CDR3 is CSAELAGPQETQYF. The CDR3 coding sequence is TGCAGTGCGGAACTAGCGGGTCCACAAGAGACCCAGTACTTC.

This clonotype was seen repeatedly, ten times or more. CDR3 residues: CASSRKGQSSYEQYF. The CDR3, as DNA: TGTGCCAGCAGCCGAAAGGGACAGAGCTCCTACGAGCAGTACTTC. The rearrangement links TRBV6-5 to TRBJ2-7, with 7 bases identical to TRBD1. With V trimmed by 6 bases and J by 0 bases, 8 bases remained unmatched. This CDR3 contains 15 residues. CDR1 is MNHEY, CDR2 SVGAGI, per germline.

At least ten counts were recorded for this clonotype. The rearrangement links TRBV5-1 to TRBJ1-5, with D unclear. The germline V and J ends were trimmed by 1 base and 3 bases, with 11 bases remaining between them. The CDR3 extends over 15 amino acids. The germline V gene encodes CDR1 SGHRS and CDR2 YFSETQ. Here the CDR3 reads CASSLSSGDNQPQHF. CDR3 nucleotide sequence: TGCGCCAGCAGCTTGAGCTCCGGAGACAATCAGCCCCAGCATTTT.

This clonotype has ten or more counts. This rearrangement joins TRBV5-1 to TRBJ1-1, with unresolved D. The length of the CDR3 is 14 residues. CDR1 SGHRS and CDR2 YFSETQ come from the germline V gene. Trimming left V 0 bases short and J 2 bases short, with 8 bases between. Here the CDR3 DNA reads TGCGCCAGCAGCTTGGACAGCCCCAACACTGAAGCTTTCTTT. It is translated as CASSLDSPNTEAFF. The whole variable domain, filled in from reference TRBV5-1 and TRBJ1-1, reads KAGVTQTPRYLIKTRGQQVTLSCSPISGHRSVSWYQQTPGQGLQFLFEYFSETQRNKGNFPGRFSGRQFSNSRSEMNVSTLELGDSALYLCASSLDSPNTEAFFGQGTRLTVV.

This clonotype was observed at least ten times. The rearrangement uses TRBV5-1 and TRBJ1-4; D remains unclear. The CDR3 consists of 12 residues. Trimming removed 5 bases from V and 6 bases from J, with 8 bases in between. CDR1 is SGHRS and CDR2 is YFSETQ in the germline V gene. DNA for the CDR3: TGCGCCAGCAGACAGCCGGATGAAAAACTGTTTTTT. It is translated as CASRQPDEKLFF.

Many counts were recorded for this clonotype. The junction and the germline gene differ at one end; a read error may be behind it. The gene calls are TRBV7-7 and TRBJ2-2; tentative D call: TRBD1 (5 bases). CDR3 length: 16 residues. CDR1 is SSHAT and CDR2 is FNYEAQ in the germline V gene (reference sequence). The CDR3 DNA is TGTGCTAGCAGCTTAGCTACGGCAGGGATAGGCGGGGAGCTGTTTTTT. Protein sequence: CASSLATAGIGGELFF.

This clonotype was counted many times. The J gene is TRBJ2-3, the V gene TRBV7-2; D is unresolved. The CDR3 sequence is 15 residues long. Germline lookup yields CDR1 SGHTA and CDR2 FQGNSA. Trimming shortened V by 5 bases and J by 0 bases, and 12 bases separated the two germline ends. The CDR3 here is CASSPPGVSTDTQYF. DNA of the CDR3: TGTGCCAGCAGCCCGCCTGGGGTTAGCACAGATACGCAGTATTTT.

This clonotype was seen more than once but under ten times. The V and J genes are TRBV27 and TRBJ1-2; no clear D. CDR1 MNHEY and CDR2 SMNVEV come from the germline V gene (reference sequence). This CDR3 comprises 13 residues. The V end lost 6 bases, the J end lost 4 bases, and 12 bases lay between the germline ends. The CDR3 region has the DNA TGTGCCAGCAGACCCCCCCGGAGCTATGGCTACACCTTC. It codes for CASRPPRSYGYTF.

This clonotype was seen many times. The J gene is TRBJ2-1, the V gene TRBV20-1, with 10 bases fitting TRBD1. The CDR3 has 15 amino acids. The germline CDR1 and CDR2 sequences are DFQATT and SNEGSKA (reference sequence). The V and J ends lost 6 bases and 3 bases, in that order; junction bases with no gene match: 8. CDR3 in amino acids: CSAPPGTGDYNEQFF. DNA for the CDR3: TGCAGTGCACCTCCCGGGACAGGGGACTACAATGAGCAGTTCTTC.

This clonotype was seen a few times. One base away lies a much larger clone, so this may be a sequencing read error. J is TRBJ2-3 and V is TRBV3-1; D remains unclear. Germline V gene sequence: CDR1 LGHDT, CDR2 YNNKEL (reference sequence). This CDR3 is 16 amino acids long. V was cut by 0 bases and J by 2 bases, with 12 bases left in between. The CDR3 nucleotides are TGTGCCAGCAGCCAAGAAGCCGGAAAGAACACAGATACGCAGTATTTT. Translating it yields CASSQEAGKNTDTQYF.

The sample holds many counts of this clonotype. This sequence joins TRBV7-9 and TRBJ2-3; the D call may be TRBD1 or TRBD2 (5 bases each). CDR3 length equals 16 residues. From germline, CDR1 is SEHNR and CDR2 FQNEAQ (reference sequence). The ends were cut back, 5 bases at V and 0 bases at J, with 15 bases in the middle. CDR3 DNA: TGTGCCAGCAGCACCCGGGACGAAGCTAGCACAGATACGCAGTATTTT. Protein: CASSTRDEASTDTQYF.

In its sample, this clonotype was seen many times. CDR3 DNA sequence: TGCAGTGCTAGAGTGGGGGATCCTCCTGGCTACGAGCAGTACTTC. Its translation: CSARVGDPPGYEQYF. The chain links TRBV20-1 to TRBJ2-7; perhaps D is TRBD1 or TRBD2 (5 bases each). This CDR3 region has 15 residues. Trimming removed 1 base from V and 3 bases from J, with 16 bases in between. Germline CDR1 DFQATT, CDR2 SNEGSKA (reference sequence).

At least ten counts were recorded for this clonotype. This chain links TRBV2 with TRBJ2-2; D not certain. The CDR3 has 11 residues. The V end lost 0 bases, the J end lost 7 bases, and 0 bases lay between the germline ends. Germline-derived CDR1 and CDR2 are SNHLY and FYNNEI. CDR3 DNA: TGTGCCAGCAGTGAAGCCGGGGAGCTGTTTTTT. Encoded protein: CASSEAGELFF.

This clonotype was seen repeatedly, ten times or more. V usage is TRBV5-1 and J usage is TRBJ2-1, with TRBD2 identical over 8 bases. This CDR3 spans 14 amino acids. Germline CDR1 reads SGHRS; CDR2 reads YFSETQ. The V segment lost 5 bases and the J segment 2 bases; nucleotides outside the gene matches: 3. This chain's CDR3 is CASRSGGPYNEQFF. As DNA, the CDR3 is TGCGCCAGCAGGAGCGGGGGCCCCTACAATGAGCAGTTCTTC. Full variable domain (outside the CDR3, taken from reference TRBV5-1 and TRBJ2-1): KAGVTQTPRYLIKTRGQQVTLSCSPISGHRSVSWYQQTPGQGLQFLFEYFSETQRNKGNFPGRFSGRQFSNSRSEMNVSTLELGDSALYLCASRSGGPYNEQFFGPGTRLTVL.

This clonotype was seen at least ten times. The chain employs TRBV12-3 or TRBV12-4 and TRBJ2-5, with TRBD2 matching over 10 bases. V dropped 3 bases and J dropped 4; count of bases not matched to a gene: 11. CDR3 length equals 17 residues. The CDR3 nucleotides read TGTGCCAGCAGTTTTGGAGGGTTAGCGGGGGGCCGAGAGACCCAGTACTTC. Amino acid sequence: CASSFGGLAGGRETQYF.

This clonotype showed up many times. J is TRBJ2-2 and V is TRBV28; the D gene is possibly TRBD2 (5 bases). V lost 1 base to trimming and J lost 4 bases, with 16 bases between them. The CDR3 consists of 17 residues. CDR1 MDHEN and CDR2 SYDVKM come from the germline V gene. In DNA form, the CDR3 reads TGTGCCAGCAGTTTATCCGCCGGGGTATCGGGCACCGGGGAGCTGTTTTTT. Translated, it gives CASSLSAGVSGTGELFF.

This clonotype was counted at least ten times. V usage is TRBV20-1 and J usage is TRBJ2-3, with 12 bases identical to TRBD2. The germline CDR1 and CDR2 sequences are DFQATT and SNEGSKA (reference sequence). This CDR3 is 15 amino acids long. The J segment lost 2 bases and the V segment lost 6 bases, leaving 6 bases of the junction unmatched. Here the CDR3 reads CSAQRLAGVTDTQYF. The CDR3 DNA reads TGCAGTGCCCAACGACTAGCGGGGGTCACAGATACGCAGTATTTT.